The table lists the clone carrying this T cell receptor beta chain with a count of one. The sample comes from a study of blood T cells in healthy people across ages. The authors ran a second PCR of about 7 to 11 cycles using a sample-barcoded 5' primer and a J-beta primer mix. TCRdb reprocessed the 5' RACE reads with MiXCR, giving one entry per CDR3 protein. Among about 770,000 distinct CDR3 sequences listed, 40% to 50% were seen once. Ranging in age from roughly 6 to 95, the donors were healthy Caucasian individuals from Russia. Each individual donor underwent a draw of approximately 10 milliliters of peripheral blood. V lost 8 bases and J lost 2; bases outside the gene matches: 10. Germline V gene sequence: CDR1 MNHEY, CDR2 SVGAGI. The CDR3 loop spans 15 amino acids.

The sequencing input was blood. The V gene is TRBV6-5, the J gene TRBJ2-3, with 7 bases matching TRBD2. This receptor was taken from a man aged 55 to 70 in good health. This CDR3 is CASGSVSGVTDTQYF. As DNA, the CDR3 is TGTGCCAGCGGTTCAGTAAGCGGGGTCACAGATACGCAGTATTTT.